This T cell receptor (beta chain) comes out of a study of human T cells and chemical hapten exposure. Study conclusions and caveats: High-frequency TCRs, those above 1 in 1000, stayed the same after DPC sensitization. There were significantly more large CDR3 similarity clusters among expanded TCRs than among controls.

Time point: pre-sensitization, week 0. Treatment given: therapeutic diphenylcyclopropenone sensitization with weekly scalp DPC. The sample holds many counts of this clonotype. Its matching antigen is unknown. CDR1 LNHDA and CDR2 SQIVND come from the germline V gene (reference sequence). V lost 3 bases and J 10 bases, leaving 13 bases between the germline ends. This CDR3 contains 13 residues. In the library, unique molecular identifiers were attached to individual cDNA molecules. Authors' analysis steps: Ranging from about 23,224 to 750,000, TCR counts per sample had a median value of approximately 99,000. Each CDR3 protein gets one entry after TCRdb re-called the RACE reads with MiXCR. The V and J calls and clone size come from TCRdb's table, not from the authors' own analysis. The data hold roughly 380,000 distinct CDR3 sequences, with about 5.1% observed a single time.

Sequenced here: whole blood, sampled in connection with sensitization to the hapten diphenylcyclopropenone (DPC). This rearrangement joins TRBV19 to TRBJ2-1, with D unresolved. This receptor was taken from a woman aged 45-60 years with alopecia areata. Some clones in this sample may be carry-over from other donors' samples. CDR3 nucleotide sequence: TGTGCCAGTAGTATTCTATCAGTGGGGGAGCAGTTCTTC. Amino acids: CASSILSVGEQFF.